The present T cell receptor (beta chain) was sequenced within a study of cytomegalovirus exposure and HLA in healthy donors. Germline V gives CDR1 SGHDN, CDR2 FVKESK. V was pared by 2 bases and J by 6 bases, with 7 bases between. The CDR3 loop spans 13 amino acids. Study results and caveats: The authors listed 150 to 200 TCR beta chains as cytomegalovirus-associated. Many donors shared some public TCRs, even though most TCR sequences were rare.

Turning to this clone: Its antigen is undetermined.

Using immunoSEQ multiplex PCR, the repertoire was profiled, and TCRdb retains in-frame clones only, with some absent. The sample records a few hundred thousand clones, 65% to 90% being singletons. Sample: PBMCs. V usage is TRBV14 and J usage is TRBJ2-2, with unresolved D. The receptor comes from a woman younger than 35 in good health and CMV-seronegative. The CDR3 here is CASSQRGSGELFF. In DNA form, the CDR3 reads TGTGCCAGCAGCCAAAGAGGATCCGGGGAGCTGTTTTTT. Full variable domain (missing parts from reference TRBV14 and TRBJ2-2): EAGVTQFPSHSVIEKGQTVTLRCDPISGHDNLYWYRRVMGKEIKFLLHFVKESKQDESGMPNNRFLAERTGGTYSTLKVQPAELEDSGVYFCASSQRGSGELFFGEGSRLTVL.